These 13 T cell receptor beta chains came from one sample sequenced in a study of T cell changes during pregnancy in multiple sclerosis. The protocol was immunoSEQ multiplex PCR, while the TCRdb copy is restricted to in-frame clones and leaves out a portion. In the table there are about 60,000 clones, about 89% of which are singletons. Sequenced material: CD4+ T cells from peripheral blood mononuclear cells, taken in the first trimester of pregnancy. Receptor source: a female donor with multiple sclerosis, enrolled in a pregnancy study.

This rearrangement joins TRBV2 to TRBJ2-5; 7 bases fit TRBD1. V trimming: 6 bases; J trimming: 1 base; junction bases outside the gene matches: 11. The CDR3 is 16 amino acids. Germline values: CDR1 SNHLY, CDR2 FYNNEI. The CDR3 sequence: CASRESRGTVQETQYF. CDR3 sequence (DNA): TGTGCCAGCAGGGAGAGCCGAGGGACAGTCCAAGAGACCCAGTACTTC.

This clone was detected only once. The rearrangement links TRBV10-3 to TRBJ2-1; 12 bases are a match to TRBD1. V trimming: 10 bases; J trimming: 6 bases; junction bases outside the gene matches: 10. The CDR3 loop spans 15 amino acids. Germline V gene data show CDR1 as ENHRY and CDR2 as SYGVKD. CDR3 nucleotides: TGTGCCACGGCCGCGGGACAGGGGGCCGGCAATGAGCAGTTCTTC. Protein: CATAAGQGAGNEQFF.

The chain couples TRBV7-2 to TRBJ2-3; 7 bases agree with TRBD1. V trimming: 5 bases; J trimming: 6 bases; junction bases outside the gene matches: 8. The CDR3 length is 14 residues. CDR1 SGHTA and CDR2 FQGNSA come from the germline V gene. This chain's CDR3 is CASSVEGAVDTQYF. The CDR3 DNA sequence: TGTGCCAGCAGCGTCGAGGGGGCCGTTGATACGCAGTATTTT. The full variable domain, its missing parts supplied by reference TRBV7-2 and TRBJ2-3, is GAGVSQSPSNKVTEKGKDVELRCDPISGHTALYWYRQSLGQGLEFLIYFQGNSAPDKSGLPSDRFSAERTGGSVSTLTIQRTQQEDSAVYLCASSVEGAVDTQYFGPGTRLTVL.

The chain joins TRBV11-3 to TRBJ2-3; D is perhaps TRBD1 (5 bases). There are 17 residues in the CDR3. Deletions cut 1 base from V and 4 bases from J, with 18 bases between. Germline assignment: CDR1 SGHNT and CDR2 YENEEA. Here the CDR3 DNA reads TGTGCCAGCAGCTTAGGTCAACAGGCCTGGCGGTCAGATACGCAGTATTTT. Its translation: CASSLGQQAWRSDTQYF.

The genes are TRBV5-6 and TRBJ1-4, with D perhaps matching TRBD1 (6 bases). Trimming shortened V by 4 bases and J by 7 bases, and 17 bases separated the two germline ends. The germline V gene encodes CDR1 SGHDT and CDR2 YYEEEE. CDR3 length equals 15 residues. The CDR3 here is CASSRLAQGIEKLFF. In DNA form, the CDR3 reads TGTGCCAGCAGCCGCTTAGCACAGGGAATTGAAAAACTGTTTTTT.

V usage is TRBV7-9 and J usage is TRBJ1-1; D is perhaps TRBD1 (5 bases). The CDR3 spans 14 residues. The V and J ends lost 4 bases and 3 bases respectively, with 12 bases between them. Per germline, CDR1 SEHNR and CDR2 FQNEAQ (reference sequence). The CDR3 protein is CASSSGSVYTEAFF. The DNA of the CDR3 is TGTGCCAGCAGCTCAGGGTCTGTTTACACTGAAGCTTTCTTT.

The chain combines TRBV7-9 with TRBJ2-5, with D possibly TRBD2 on 6 matching bases. Trimming stripped 2 bases from V and 11 bases from J, with 15 bases between. The germline CDR1 and CDR2 sequences are SEHNR and FQNEAQ (reference sequence). This CDR3 is built from 13 residues. CDR3 DNA sequence: TGTGCCAGCAGCTTAATGGGGTCCGGGACTCAGTACTTC. Its translation: CASSLMGSGTQYF. Drawing the rest from reference TRBV7-9 and TRBJ2-5, the complete variable domain is DTGVSQNPRHKITKRGQNVTFRCDPISEHNRLYWYRQTLGQGPEFLTYFQNEAQLEKSRLLSDRFSAERPKGSFSTLEIQRTEQGDSAMYLCASSLMGSGTQYFGPGTRLLVL.

V and J are TRBV7-9 and TRBJ2-7, with D tentatively TRBD2 (6 bases). V lost 5 bases and J lost 7, with 12 bases in between. CDR1 SEHNR and CDR2 FQNEAQ come from the germline V gene (reference sequence). The CDR3 is 12 residues long. The CDR3 spells CASSHTGDEQYF. The CDR3 DNA reads TGTGCCAGCAGCCACACGGGGGATGAGCAGTACTTC.

V usage is TRBV7-2 and J usage is TRBJ1-6; unclear D gene. V gave up 3 bases and J gave up 9 bases, with 9 bases separating them. The CDR3 covers 13 residues. Germline-derived CDR1 and CDR2 are SGHTA and FQGNSA. Written as DNA, the CDR3 is TGTGCCAGCAGCTTCCCCCGAGGTTCACCCCTCCACTTT. Encoded protein: CASSFPRGSPLHF.

The gene calls are TRBV12-5 and TRBJ2-7, with 9 nucleotides matching TRBD1. The trim removed 1 base at V and 7 bases at J, leaving 2 bases unmatched. Germline V CDR1 and CDR2: LGHNT, FRNRAP. The CDR3 totals 13 residues. CDR3 DNA sequence: TGTGCTAGTGGTTTGGGAGGGACAGGGGAGCAGTACTTC. It is translated as CASGLGGTGEQYF. Drawing the rest from reference TRBV12-5 and TRBJ2-7, the complete variable domain is DARVTQTPRHKVTEMGQEVTMRCQPILGHNTVFWYRQTMMQGLELLAYFRNRAPLDDSGMPKDRFSAEMPDATLATLKIQPSEPRDSAVYFCASGLGGTGEQYFGPGTRLTVT.

J is TRBJ2-1 and V is TRBV25-1, with 10 bases lining up with TRBD1. Germline CDR1 and CDR2: MGHDK and SYGVNS. Trimming cost V 4 bases and J 8 bases; bases outside gene matches: 8. The CDR3 covers 15 residues. This CDR3 reads CASSAWDRGGDEQFF. In DNA form, the CDR3 reads TGTGCCAGCAGTGCTTGGGACAGGGGAGGGGATGAGCAGTTCTTC.

The gene calls are TRBV6-1 and TRBJ1-6; 7 bases match TRBD1. This CDR3 spans 13 amino acids. CDR1 is MNHNS, CDR2 SASEGT, per germline. V was pared by 7 bases and J by 7 bases, with 4 bases of the junction left unmatched. The CDR3 DNA sequence: TGTGCCAGCACGGACAGGCGGAATTCACCCCTCCACTTT. Protein: CASTDRRNSPLHF.

The chain uses TRBV10-3 and TRBJ2-1; TRBD2 agrees at 9 bases. V gave up 0 bases and J gave up 9 bases; unmatched junction bases: 6. Germline values: CDR1 ENHRY, CDR2 SYGVKD. This CDR3 is 15 amino acids long. The CDR3 is CAISESASGEREQFF. The CDR3 DNA reads TGTGCCATCAGTGAGTCGGCTAGCGGGGAACGTGAGCAGTTCTTC.